The following is a T cell receptor beta chain sequence with its context. The sample is drawn from a study of shared clonotypes between healthy human individuals. The germline V gene encodes CDR1 MNHEY and CDR2 SMNVEV (reference sequence). V was cut by 6 bases and J by 7 bases, with 19 bases left in between. The CDR3 consists of 15 residues. Sequenced by immunoSEQ multiplex PCR; TCRdb stores in-frame clones only, minus some. The sample carries some 2,000,000 clones, about 94% recorded once. CD8 cells regarded as naive lacked CD45RO, were positively chosen for CCR7, and omitted terminally differentiated effector memory CD45RA+ cells.

The gene calls are TRBV27 and TRBJ2-1; D possibly matches TRBD1 or TRBD2 (5 bases each). The receptor's source is a man aged 18 to 29 in good health. Source material: naive CD8+ T cells sorted from blood. CDR3 coding DNA: TGTGCCAGCAGCCCCTACATCATGGGGGTAAATGAGCAGTTCTTC. This gives the protein CASSPYIMGVNEQFF.